This TCR beta chain was identified during a study of blood T cells in healthy people across ages. Next came a second PCR, run for about 7 to 12 cycles, which used a sample-barcoded 5' primer along with a J-beta primer mix. A template-switch adaptor with 12 random nucleotides tagged each cDNA molecule. From the 5' RACE reads, TCRdb called clonotypes with MiXCR, one entry per CDR3 protein. The table has 1.5 million to 2 million distinct CDR3 sequences, about 39% seen once. Unmatched junction bases numbered 7, after V lost 5 bases and J lost 3 bases. Germline V lookup: CDR1 ENHRY, CDR2 SYGVKD. CDR3 length: 14 amino acids. Overall study results and limits: Greater diversity and more naive CD4+ cells were seen in long-lived donors than in aged donors. Any conclusive comparison of naive versus antigen-experienced cells was prevented by using unsorted PBMCs.

A word on this clonotype: The antigen is undetermined.

This receptor was obtained from a human donor in good health. The chain couples TRBV10-3 to TRBJ2-7, with TRBD1 matching over 7 bases. Input material: blood. The chain's CDR3 is CAISSPGTVYEQYF. The DNA for the CDR3 is TGTGCCATCAGTTCCCCAGGGACAGTCTACGAGCAGTACTTC.